The text below deals with one T cell receptor (beta chain). This sample stems from a study of control samples from healthy donors and cancer patients. This CDR3 has 16 amino acids. The ends lost 4 bases at V and 7 bases at J; junction bases unmatched: 7. Germline V gene lookup returns CDR1 MNHNS and CDR2 SASEGT. Profiling relied on immunoSEQ multiplex PCR, and the TCRdb table lists in-frame clones only, not all of them. Of some 120,000 clones detected, 88% appear once; the ten largest clones hold over 2%. The material sequenced was blood. The gene calls are TRBV6-1 and TRBJ2-1, with 13 bases matching TRBD2. The receptor's source is a woman in her 70s in good health. As DNA, the CDR3 is TGTGCCAGCAGTGGGACTAGCGGGGGCCAAGGGAATGAGCAGTTCTTC. It codes for CASSGTSGGQGNEQFF.